These 29 T cell receptor beta chains share one sample of origin, sequenced in a study of T cell repertoires in cytomegalovirus infection. From the reads, TCRdb called clonotypes with MiXCR, one entry per CDR3 protein. The data hold around 570,000 distinct CDR3 sequences, with 40% observed a single time. For these TCRs, the target antigens are not known. This sample comprised cultured PBMCs, obtained from culture after CMV antigen stimulation. These receptors originate from a human donor in good health (CMV status not recorded). Some clones in this sample may be carry-over from other donors' samples.

CDR3 sequence (DNA): TGTGCCAGCAGCCTGAGGGGCCATCAGCCCCAGCATTTT. This codes for CASSLRGHQPQHF. The chain employs TRBV7-2 and TRBJ1-5; possibly TRBD1 for D (5 bases). The ends were cut back, 5 bases at V and 5 bases at J, with 10 bases in the middle. This CDR3 contains 13 residues. Germline V gene lookup returns CDR1 SGHTA and CDR2 FQGNSA. Supplemented by reference TRBV7-2 and TRBJ1-5, the full variable domain reads GAGVSQSPSNKVTEKGKDVELRCDPISGHTALYWYRQSLGQGLEFLIYFQGNSAPDKSGLPSDRFSAERTGGSVSTLTIQRTQQEDSAVYLCASSLRGHQPQHFGDGTRLSIL.

The sample holds many counts of this clonotype. The CDR3 DNA follows: TGTGCCAGCAGCCCCCTTCGGGAGACCCAGTACTTC. Encoded protein: CASSPLRETQYF. The rearrangement uses TRBV7-2 and TRBJ2-5, with D hard to call. CDR3 length equals 12 residues. Trimming left V 5 bases short and J 5 bases short, with 9 bases between. The germline V gene has CDR1 SGHTA and CDR2 FQGNSA.

V is TRBV12-3 or TRBV12-4 and J is TRBJ2-7, with TRBD1 matching over 8 bases. The ends lost 4 bases at V and 3 bases at J; junction bases unmatched: 11. The CDR3 sequence is 16 residues long. The CDR3 bases are TGTGCCAGCAGTTCGTTAGGCAGGGGGCTCGACTACGAGCAGTACTTC. Translating gives CASSSLGRGLDYEQYF.

The V gene is TRBV7-2, the J gene TRBJ2-7, with TRBD1 matching over 11 bases. V was pared by 5 bases and J by 7 bases, with 4 bases of the junction left unmatched. The germline V gene has CDR1 SGHTA and CDR2 FQGNSA. CDR3 length equals 13 residues. CDR3 DNA: TGTGCCAGCAGCCTGGACAGGGGGCTTGAGCAGTACTTC. Its protein product is CASSLDRGLEQYF.

J is TRBJ2-2 and V is TRBV7-9; D not certain. The CDR3 extends over 14 amino acids. CDR1 and CDR2 (germline): SEHNR, FQNEAQ (reference sequence). V was clipped by 8 bases and J by 0 bases, with 10 bases between them. The CDR3 is CASLGFTNTGELFF. As DNA, the CDR3 is TGTGCCAGCTTGGGATTTACGAACACCGGGGAGCTGTTTTTT.

The chain recombines TRBV12-3 or TRBV12-4 with TRBJ2-7; D uncertain. Deletions cut 8 bases from V and 4 bases from J, with 9 bases between. CDR3 length: 11 amino acids. The CDR3 reads CASGVPYEQYF. Here the CDR3 DNA reads TGTGCCAGCGGGGTCCCTTACGAGCAGTACTTC.

V is TRBV18 and J is TRBJ2-5; D might be TRBD1 or TRBD2, each matching 5 bases. CDR1 KGHSH and CDR2 LQKENI come from the germline V gene. V was shortened by 3 bases and J by 5 bases, with 13 bases between the two germline ends. The CDR3 has 14 residues. The CDR3 is CASSPGELRETQYF. The CDR3 coding sequence is TGTGCCAGCTCACCGGGGGAACTGCGTGAGACCCAGTACTTC.

This clonotype was counted between two and nine times. This rearrangement joins TRBV10-3 to TRBJ2-6; D ambiguous. This CDR3 region has 16 residues. V was trimmed by 6 bases and J by 2 bases, leaving 14 bases between them. Germline lookup yields CDR1 ENHRY and CDR2 SYGVKD. For the CDR3, the DNA is TGTGCCATCAGCGCCCCTCTGGGCCCTGGGGCCAACGTCCTGACTTTC. This translates into CAISAPLGPGANVLTF.

Points on this clonotype: Germline is not matched at one junction end, which may reflect a read error. The chain couples TRBV6-6 to TRBJ2-5; D tentatively reads TRBD1 or TRBD2 (5 bases each). The CDR3 length is 14 residues. The V gene's germline CDR1 is MNHNY and CDR2 SVGAGI (reference sequence). The CDR3 coding sequence is TGTGCCAGCAGTGACACCGGGGCCCAAGGGACCCAGTACTTC. Its protein product is CASSDTGAQGTQYF.

The CDR3: CASRAPGEGAASTDTQYF. As DNA, the CDR3 is TGTGCCAGCAGAGCCCCGGGGGAGGGGGCCGCTAGCACAGATACGCAGTATTTT. The gene calls are TRBV6-6 and TRBJ2-3; D is perhaps TRBD1 or TRBD2 (7 bases each). V was shortened by 6 bases and J by 0 bases, with 22 bases between the two germline ends. Looked up from germline, CDR1 is MNHNY and CDR2 is SVGAGI (reference sequence). The CDR3 extends over 18 amino acids.

This clonotype was seen only a few times. This chain uses TRBV19 with TRBJ1-5, with 7 bases matching TRBD1. CDR1 and CDR2 from the germline V gene are LNHDA and SQIVND (reference sequence). The CDR3 runs to 14 residues. V dropped 6 bases and J dropped 6; count of bases not matched to a gene: 8. The CDR3 coding sequence is TGTGCCAGTAGAGACAGGGTCCTAGGTCAGCCCCAGCATTTT. This gives the protein CASRDRVLGQPQHF. Using reference TRBV19 and TRBJ1-5 for the parts outside the CDR3, the full variable domain is DGGITQSPKYLFRKEGQNVTLSCEQNLNHDAMYWYRQDPGQGLRLIYYSQIVNDFQKGDIAEGYSVSREKKESFPLTVTSAQKNPTAFYLCASRDRVLGQPQHFGDGTRLSIL.

This clonotype has a handful of counts. The J gene is TRBJ1-1, the V gene TRBV6-5; D is possibly TRBD1 (6 bases). Trimming stripped 4 bases from V and 0 bases from J, with 9 bases between. The CDR3 consists of 14 residues. Germline V gives CDR1 MNHEY, CDR2 SVGAGI. The CDR3 bases are TGTGCCAGCAGTTGGGGACAAATGAACACTGAAGCTTTCTTT. The encoded protein is CASSWGQMNTEAFF.

This clonotype turned up a few times. The chain recombines TRBV7-2 with TRBJ2-1; no clear D gene. V dropped 3 bases and J dropped 9 bases, with 9 bases sitting between them. Germline V gene lookup returns CDR1 SGHTA and CDR2 FQGNSA. There are 12 residues in the CDR3. CDR3 region: CASSLGYGEQFF. The CDR3 nucleotides read TGTGCCAGCAGCTTGGGGTACGGTGAGCAGTTCTTC.

The chain recombines TRBV11-2 with TRBJ2-7; a possible D gene is TRBD1 (5 bases). Looked up from germline, CDR1 is SGHAT and CDR2 is FQNNGV. This CDR3 has 15 amino acids. V was pared by 2 bases and J by 1 base, with 12 bases between. The CDR3 nucleotides read TGTGCCAGCAGCTTAATTCAGGGAAGGTCCTACGAGCAGTACTTC. This sequence encodes CASSLIQGRSYEQYF.

This clonotype was picked up a small number of times. V usage is TRBV7-9 and J usage is TRBJ2-7; no firm D call. CDR3 length: 13 residues. Trimming cost V 5 bases and J 3 bases, with 11 bases left between them. Germline V gives CDR1 SEHNR, CDR2 FQNEAQ (reference sequence). CDR3: CASSTRTDYEQYF. The CDR3 DNA follows: TGTGCCAGCAGCACCAGGACGGACTACGAGCAGTACTTC.

This chain joins TRBV19 and TRBJ2-3; 10 nucleotides align to TRBD2. Trimming at V came to 6 bases and at J to 2 bases, leaving 5 bases not matched to a gene. Germline V gene data show CDR1 as LNHDA and CDR2 as SQIVND (reference sequence). CDR3 length: 15 amino acids. The CDR3 here is CASRPLAGNTDTQYF. Written as DNA, the CDR3 is TGTGCCAGTAGACCACTAGCGGGGAACACAGATACGCAGTATTTT.

The chain recombines TRBV9 with TRBJ1-2; D gene unclear. The ends were cut back, 3 bases at V and 1 base at J, with 10 bases in the middle. This CDR3 has 14 residues. In germline, CDR1 is SGDLS, CDR2 YYNGEE. This CDR3 is CASSGPSYNYGYTF. CDR3 sequence (DNA): TGTGCCAGCAGCGGGCCGAGTTATAACTATGGCTACACCTTC.

Ten or more counts support this clonotype. The rearrangement uses TRBV7-6 and TRBJ2-3, with D perhaps matching TRBD1 (5 bases). The CDR3 length is 14 residues. With 5 bases removed from V and 2 bases from J, the gap between germline ends came to 11 bases. Per germline, CDR1 SGHVS and CDR2 FNYEAQ. The CDR3 bases are TGTGCCAGCAGCCTGTGGGGCAACACAGATACGCAGTATTTT. It yields the protein CASSLWGNTDTQYF.

This clonotype came up a few times. The chain employs TRBV7-2 and TRBJ2-3; TRBD1 agrees at 9 bases. V shed 5 bases and J 2 bases; nucleotides not matched to a gene: 8. There are 16 residues in the CDR3. Germline V gives CDR1 SGHTA, CDR2 FQGNSA. The DNA of the CDR3 is TGTGCCAGCAGCCCGACTCGGGACAGGGCCACAGATACGCAGTATTTT. Translated: CASSPTRDRATDTQYF.

This chain links TRBV7-9 with TRBJ2-7; 7 bases align to TRBD1. The CDR3 is made up of 15 amino acids. J was trimmed by 4 bases and V by 5 bases; bases with no gene match: 11. Germline V gene lookup returns CDR1 SEHNR and CDR2 FQNEAQ (reference sequence). This chain's CDR3 is CASSHRQGPSYEQYF. CDR3 bases: TGTGCCAGCAGCCATCGACAGGGCCCCAGTTACGAGCAGTACTTC.

This clonotype has a handful of counts. The V and J genes are TRBV6-1 and TRBJ1-1; D unresolved. CDR1 and CDR2 (germline): MNHNS, SASEGT. Trimming stripped 8 bases from V and 1 base from J, with 17 bases between. The CDR3 runs 15 residues. The CDR3 DNA reads as TGTGCCAGCGGGGAACGGTCAGCGCCGAACACTGAAGCTTTCTTT. Translated, it gives CASGERSAPNTEAFF.

The V call is TRBV27, the J call TRBJ2-7, with D perhaps TRBD2 (5 bases). The V gene lost 5 bases and the J gene lost 2 bases, with 16 bases spanning the gap. CDR1 and CDR2 (germline): MNHEY, SMNVEV (reference sequence). This CDR3 contains 15 residues. DNA for the CDR3: TGTGCCAGCAGTCCACGGGGAAGTGGAACCTACGAGCAGTACTTC. Its translation is CASSPRGSGTYEQYF.

The chain combines TRBV7-9 with TRBJ2-7, with D possibly matching TRBD2 (6 bases). Germline V CDR1 and CDR2: SEHNR, FQNEAQ (reference sequence). V lost 5 bases and J 7 bases, leaving 27 bases between the germline ends. This CDR3 comprises 17 residues. Written as DNA, the CDR3 is TGTGCCAGCAGCGGCGGGGTGCAGGGAAGGGCCTTCTGGGAGCAGTACTTC. It encodes CASSGGVQGRAFWEQYF. The entire variable domain, with the rest obtained from reference TRBV7-9 and TRBJ2-7, is as follows: DTGVSQNPRHKITKRGQNVTFRCDPISEHNRLYWYRQTLGQGPEFLTYFQNEAQLEKSRLLSDRFSAERPKGSFSTLEIQRTEQGDSAMYLCASSGGVQGRAFWEQYFGPGTRLTVT.

In its sample, this clonotype was seen a few times. The rearrangement links TRBV7-8 to TRBJ1-5; possibly TRBD1 for D (6 bases). Trimming shortened V by 7 bases and J by 2 bases, and 21 bases separated the two germline ends. This CDR3 has 17 amino acids. The germline V gene encodes CDR1 SGHVS and CDR2 FQNEAQ. The CDR3 reads CASKEHGGGAGNQPQHF. CDR3 DNA: TGTGCCAGCAAGGAGCACGGGGGGGGGGCTGGCAATCAGCCCCAGCATTTT.

The chain links TRBV7-2 to TRBJ2-3; possibly TRBD2 for D (6 bases). V was clipped by 0 bases and J by 2 bases, with 15 bases between them. Germline CDR1 and CDR2: SGHTA and FQGNSA. This CDR3 spans 17 amino acids. CDR3 amino acids: CASSLAGLAALTDTQYF. The CDR3 nucleotides read TGTGCCAGCAGCTTAGCGGGGTTAGCGGCCCTCACAGATACGCAGTATTTT.

Comment on this clonotype: A much larger clonotype is one base distant, so this may be a read error. The chain uses TRBV7-8 and TRBJ1-3; 8 bases map to TRBD1. The CDR3 spans 16 residues. Germline V CDR1 and CDR2: SGHVS, FQNEAQ. The CDR3: CASSTRTGTIGNSIYF. The CDR3 DNA is TGTGCCAGCAGCACCAGGACAGGGACCATTGGAAACTCCATATATTTT. The whole variable domain, remainder taken from reference TRBV7-8 and TRBJ1-3, is GAGVSQSPRYKVAKRGQDVALRCDPISGHVSLFWYQQALGQGPEFLTYFQNEAQLDKSGLPSDRFFAERPEGSVSTLKIQRTQQEDSAVYLCASSTRTGTIGNSIYFGEGSWLTVV.

The rearrangement joins TRBV6-2 or TRBV6-3 to TRBJ1-5; 10 bases are shared with TRBD1. The CDR3 contains 20 residues. Per the germline V gene, CDR1 is MNHEY and CDR2 is SVGEGT. The trim removed 2 bases at V and 6 bases at J, leaving 19 bases unmatched. CDR3 sequence: CASSYPTGTGEIFDRQPQHF. The CDR3 bases are TGTGCCAGCAGTTACCCGACCGGGACAGGGGAAATTTTCGATCGTCAGCCCCAGCATTTT.

This sequence joins TRBV12-3 or TRBV12-4 and TRBJ2-7; 9 bases line up with TRBD1. With 5 bases clipped from V and 4 bases from J, the junction kept 9 bases outside the gene matches. The length of the CDR3 is 15 residues. This CDR3 reads CASSKLGQGNYEQYF. CDR3 sequence (DNA): TGTGCCAGCAGTAAATTGGGACAGGGTAATTACGAGCAGTACTTC.

This clonotype was recorded a few times. The CDR3 sequence is CASSLAAGGVGSSYNEQFF. CDR3 bases: TGTGCCAGCAGCTTAGCAGCCGGGGGGGTCGGCAGCTCCTACAATGAGCAGTTCTTC. The chain carries TRBV7-8 and TRBJ2-1, with 8 bases lining up with TRBD2. CDR1 is SGHVS and CDR2 is FQNEAQ in the germline V gene. This CDR3 has 19 residues. With V trimmed by 0 bases and J by 0 bases, 10 bases remained unmatched.